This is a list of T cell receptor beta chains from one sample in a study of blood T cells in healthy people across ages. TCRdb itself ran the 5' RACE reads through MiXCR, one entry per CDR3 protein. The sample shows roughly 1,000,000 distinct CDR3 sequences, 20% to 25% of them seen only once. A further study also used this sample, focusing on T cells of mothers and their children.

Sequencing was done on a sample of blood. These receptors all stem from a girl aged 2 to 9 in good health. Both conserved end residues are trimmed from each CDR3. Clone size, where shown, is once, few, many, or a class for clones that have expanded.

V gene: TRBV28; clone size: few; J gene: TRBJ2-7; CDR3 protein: ASSLLAGGPGEQY
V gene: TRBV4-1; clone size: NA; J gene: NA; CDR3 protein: ASRVLNSGEQF
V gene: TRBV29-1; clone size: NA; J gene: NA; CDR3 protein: SVVTGLGEQF
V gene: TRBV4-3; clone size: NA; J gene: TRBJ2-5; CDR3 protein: ASSQEYGTDKMRTQY
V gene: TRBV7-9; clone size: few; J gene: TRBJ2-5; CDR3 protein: ASSLPGGLAETQY
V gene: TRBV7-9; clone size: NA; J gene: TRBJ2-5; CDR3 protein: ASSLTTGDLAGVETQY
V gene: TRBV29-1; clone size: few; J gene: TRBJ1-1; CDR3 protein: SVGRPHPLEAF
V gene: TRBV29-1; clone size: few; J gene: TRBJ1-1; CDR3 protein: SVDSPEGGWTEAF
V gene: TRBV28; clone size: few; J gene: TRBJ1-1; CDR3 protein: AVAQGVVGAF
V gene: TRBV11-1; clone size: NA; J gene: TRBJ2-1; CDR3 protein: ASRVSGGLRNEQF
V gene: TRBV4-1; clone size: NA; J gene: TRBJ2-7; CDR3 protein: ASSQDIGTKAEQY
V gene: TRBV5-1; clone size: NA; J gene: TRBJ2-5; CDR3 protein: ASSTDGPQKTQY
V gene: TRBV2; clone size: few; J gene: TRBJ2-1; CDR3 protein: AAVSSYNEQF
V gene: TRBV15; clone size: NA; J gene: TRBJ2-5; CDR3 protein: ATSKRQGAVETQY
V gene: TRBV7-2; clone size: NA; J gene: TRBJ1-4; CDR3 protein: ASSPDQELLDEKLF
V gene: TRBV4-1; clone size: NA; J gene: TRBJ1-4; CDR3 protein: ASSQGGQGLPNEKLF
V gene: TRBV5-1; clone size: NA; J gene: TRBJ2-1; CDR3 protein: ASSFKLRSPQQYNEQF
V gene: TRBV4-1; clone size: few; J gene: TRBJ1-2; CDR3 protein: ASSQDSDGYT
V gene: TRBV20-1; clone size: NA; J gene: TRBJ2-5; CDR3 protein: SAAGTGQETLY
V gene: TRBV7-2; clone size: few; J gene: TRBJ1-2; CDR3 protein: ASSLGRQPTYGYT
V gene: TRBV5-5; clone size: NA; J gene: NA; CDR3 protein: ASSLGTGANEQF
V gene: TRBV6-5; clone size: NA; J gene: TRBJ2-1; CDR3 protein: ASSGTGGKQF
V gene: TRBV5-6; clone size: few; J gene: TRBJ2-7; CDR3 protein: ASSFEGTMRSYEQY
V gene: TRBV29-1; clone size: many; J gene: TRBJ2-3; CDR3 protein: SVVLDTQY
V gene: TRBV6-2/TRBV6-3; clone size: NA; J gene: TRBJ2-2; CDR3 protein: ASSYNPDTGELF
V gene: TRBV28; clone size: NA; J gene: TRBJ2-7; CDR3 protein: ASSFGSAFTYEQY
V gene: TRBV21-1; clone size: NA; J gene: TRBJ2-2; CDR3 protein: ASSKAQYSSVNTGELF
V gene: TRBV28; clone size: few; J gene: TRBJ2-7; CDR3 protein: ASAKQAWEQY
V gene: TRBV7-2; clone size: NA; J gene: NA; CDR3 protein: ASRTTGLAGGNEQF
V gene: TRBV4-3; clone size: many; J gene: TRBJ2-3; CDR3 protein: ASSQDGVGGTDTQY
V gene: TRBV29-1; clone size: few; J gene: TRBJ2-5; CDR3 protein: STTTPRDLEF
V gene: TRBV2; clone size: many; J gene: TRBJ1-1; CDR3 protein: ASSPGVSTEAF
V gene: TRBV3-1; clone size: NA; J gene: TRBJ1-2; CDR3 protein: ASSQDVPGGAFFCGYT
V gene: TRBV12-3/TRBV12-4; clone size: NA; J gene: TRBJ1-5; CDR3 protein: ASSPGQGWGQPQH
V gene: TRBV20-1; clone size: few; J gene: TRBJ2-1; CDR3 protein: SALPGLADHEQF
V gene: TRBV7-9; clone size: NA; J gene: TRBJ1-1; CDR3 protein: ASNDGQLMNTEAF
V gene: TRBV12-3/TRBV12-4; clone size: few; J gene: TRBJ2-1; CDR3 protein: ASSFRGSGNEQF
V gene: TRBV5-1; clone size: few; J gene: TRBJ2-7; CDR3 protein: ASSFLSPELYEQY
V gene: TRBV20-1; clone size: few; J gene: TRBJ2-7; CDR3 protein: SAALLLQGKGNYEQY
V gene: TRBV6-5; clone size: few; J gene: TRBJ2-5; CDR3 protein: ASRWTGVDETQY
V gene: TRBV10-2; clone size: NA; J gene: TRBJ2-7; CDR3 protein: ASGVIIGQY